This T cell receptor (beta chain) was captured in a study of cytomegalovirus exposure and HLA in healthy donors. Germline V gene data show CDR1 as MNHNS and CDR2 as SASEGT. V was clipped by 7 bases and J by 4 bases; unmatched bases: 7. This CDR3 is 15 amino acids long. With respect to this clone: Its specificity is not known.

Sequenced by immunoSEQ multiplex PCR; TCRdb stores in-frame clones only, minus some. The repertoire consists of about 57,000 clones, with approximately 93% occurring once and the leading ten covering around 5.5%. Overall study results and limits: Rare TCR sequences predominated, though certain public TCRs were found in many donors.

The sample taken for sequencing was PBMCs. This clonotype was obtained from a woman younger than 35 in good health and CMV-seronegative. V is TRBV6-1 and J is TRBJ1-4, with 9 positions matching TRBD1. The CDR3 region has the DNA TGTGCCAGCAACCAAGGACAGGGGCTTAATGAAAAACTGTTTTTT. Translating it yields CASNQGQGLNEKLFF.